Described below is a single T cell receptor (beta chain) sequence and its context. The germline V gene encodes CDR1 WNHNN and CDR2 SYGVQD (reference sequence). The CDR3 contains 14 residues. The junction had 7 bases not matched to a gene; V was cut back by 5 bases and J by 5 bases. The sample originates from a study of control samples from healthy donors and cancer patients. Clones were read by immunoSEQ multiplex PCR, and TCRdb kept only the in-frame ones, dropping some. The sample records about 130,000 clones, roughly 91% being singletons. The J gene is TRBJ1-1, the V gene TRBV10-1; 8 bases align to TRBD1. The TCR originated in a man aged 50 to 60 with head and neck cancer. Specimen: PBMCs. CDR3 DNA: TGCGCCAGCAGTCCAAACAGGGGGAAAACTGAAGCTTTCTTT. It yields the protein CASSPNRGKTEAFF.